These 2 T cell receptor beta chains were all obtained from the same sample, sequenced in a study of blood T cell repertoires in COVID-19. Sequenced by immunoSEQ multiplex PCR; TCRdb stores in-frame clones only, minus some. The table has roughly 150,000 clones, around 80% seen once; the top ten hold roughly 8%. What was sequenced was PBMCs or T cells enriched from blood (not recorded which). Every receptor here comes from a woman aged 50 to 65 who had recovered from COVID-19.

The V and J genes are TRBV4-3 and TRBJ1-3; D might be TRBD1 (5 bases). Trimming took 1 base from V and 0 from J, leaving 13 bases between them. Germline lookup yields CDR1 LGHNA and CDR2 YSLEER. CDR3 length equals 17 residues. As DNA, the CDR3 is TGCGCCAGCAGCCAAGCTACGGGACTAAACTCTGGAAACACCATATATTTT. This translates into CASSQATGLNSGNTIYF.

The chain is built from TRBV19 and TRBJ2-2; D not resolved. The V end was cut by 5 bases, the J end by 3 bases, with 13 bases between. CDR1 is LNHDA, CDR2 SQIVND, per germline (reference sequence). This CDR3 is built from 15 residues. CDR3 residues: CASSQLSRHTGELFF. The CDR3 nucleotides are TGTGCCAGTAGTCAATTATCGCGGCACACCGGGGAGCTGTTTTTT.